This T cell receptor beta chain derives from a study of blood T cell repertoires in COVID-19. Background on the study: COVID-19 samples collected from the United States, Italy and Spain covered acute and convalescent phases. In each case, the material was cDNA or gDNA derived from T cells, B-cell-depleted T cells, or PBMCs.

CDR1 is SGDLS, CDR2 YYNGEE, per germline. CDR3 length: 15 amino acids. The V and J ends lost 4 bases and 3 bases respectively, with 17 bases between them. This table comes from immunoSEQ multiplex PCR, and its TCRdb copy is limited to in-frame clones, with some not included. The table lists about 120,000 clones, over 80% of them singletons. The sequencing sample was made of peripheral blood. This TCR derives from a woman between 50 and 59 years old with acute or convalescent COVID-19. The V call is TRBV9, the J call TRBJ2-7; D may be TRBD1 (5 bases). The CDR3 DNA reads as TGTGCCAGCAGCCTTCAGGGTTCCCCGAACTACGAGCAGTACTTC. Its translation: CASSLQGSPNYEQYF.